The 18 T cell receptor beta chains given below trace back to one sample, sequenced in a study of T cells in Graves' hyperthyroidism and ophthalmopathy. Regions amplified from RNA transcripts were the TCR beta CDR3 regions. RT-PCR in the first round (using the HTBI primer set) targeted the TCR CDR3. TCRdb recomputed calls from the multiplex PCR reads with MiXCR, one row per CDR3 protein. The table has more than 95,000 distinct CDR3 sequences, roughly 47% seen once. The sequenced sample consisted of blood. These receptors were obtained from a man aged 40-50 years with Graves' hyperthyroidism.

The chain carries TRBV29-1 and TRBJ1-1, with D unclear. The V gene's germline CDR1 is SQVTM and CDR2 ANQGSEA. Deletions cut 2 bases from V and 7 bases from J, with 17 bases between. The CDR3 is made up of 14 amino acids. The CDR3 region is CSVERRRVYFEAFF. DNA of the CDR3: TGCAGCGTTGAACGCAGGAGGGTCTACTTTGAAGCTTTCTTT.

A note on this clonotype: This may stem from a read error, because a much larger clone lies one nucleotide away. The J gene is TRBJ2-5, the V gene TRBV12-5, with 8 bases lining up with TRBD1. The germline gives CDR1 LGHNT, CDR2 FRNRAP. This CDR3 contains 18 residues. DNA of the CDR3: TGTGCTAGTGATTTGAATTTGGACAGGGACTGGGGCCAAGAGACCCAGTACTTC. This sequence encodes CASDLNLDRDWGQETQYF.

This clonotype was detected ten times or more. V usage is TRBV11-3 and J usage is TRBJ2-1; TRBD2 aligns across 8 bases. In germline, CDR1 is SGHNT, CDR2 YENEEA. V dropped 6 bases and J dropped 4; count of bases not matched to a gene: 11. The CDR3 is 16 amino acids. Written as DNA, the CDR3 is TGTGCCAGCAGTTATAGCGGGACCGCTGGATACAATGAGCAGTTCTTC. Its protein is CASSYSGTAGYNEQFF.

This clonotype was recorded many times. The chain joins TRBV15 to TRBJ2-4, with a tentative D call TRBD2 (7 bases). V was clipped by 2 bases and J by 8 bases, with 13 bases between them. Germline V CDR1 and CDR2: LNHNV, YYDKDF (reference sequence). CDR3 size: 14 residues. The CDR3 coding sequence is TGTGCCACCAGCAGACCCTCGGGGGGCGACATTCAGTACTTC. Its translation is CATSRPSGGDIQYF.

V is TRBV29-1 and J is TRBJ1-2; no clear D. Trimming left V 2 bases short and J 3 bases short, with 7 bases between. The length of the CDR3 is 12 residues. Germline V lookup: CDR1 SQVTM, CDR2 ANQGSEA. The CDR3 loop reads CSVETVHYGYTF. CDR3 sequence (DNA): TGCAGCGTTGAAACAGTACACTATGGCTACACCTTC.

The chain has TRBV15 and TRBJ2-1; 12 bases agree with TRBD2. The CDR3 contains 16 residues. Germline V gene lookup returns CDR1 LNHNV and CDR2 YYDKDF (reference sequence). Unmatched junction bases numbered 10, after V lost 1 base and J lost 12 bases. In nucleotides, the CDR3 is TGTGCCACCAGCAGAGGCTCTAGCGGGGGGGCAGATACGCAGTTCTTC. Its protein product is CATSRGSSGGADTQFF.

This clonotype has at least ten counts. The chain links TRBV6-2 or TRBV6-3 to TRBJ2-1; weak D call: TRBD1 (6 bases). CDR3 length: 14 residues. CDR1 MNHEY and CDR2 SVGEGT come from the germline V gene. The germline V and J ends were trimmed by 5 bases and 4 bases, with 12 bases remaining between them. The CDR3: CASSPGQIYNEQFF. The CDR3 bases are TGTGCCAGCAGTCCCGGACAGATATACAATGAGCAGTTCTTC.

The J gene is TRBJ1-1, the V gene TRBV24-1, with D unclear. This CDR3 has 14 residues. V was shortened by 9 bases and J by 1 base, with 14 bases between the two germline ends. The germline gives CDR1 KGHDR, CDR2 SFDVKD. The CDR3 nucleotides read TGTGCCACCCCGCGAGGGCGAAAGAACACTGAAGCTTTCTTT. This gives the protein CATPRGRKNTEAFF.

This clonotype was detected once. The chain combines TRBV7-9 with TRBJ2-1; D may be TRBD2 (5 bases). Germline CDR1 SEHNR, CDR2 FQNEAQ (reference sequence). Trimming shortened V by 4 bases and J by 2 bases, and 21 bases separated the two germline ends. The CDR3 runs to 18 residues. DNA for the CDR3: TGTGCCAGCAGCTGCAGTGCCCCGGGGATAGACGCCTACAATGAGCAGTTCTTC. It codes for CASSCSAPGIDAYNEQFF.

This clonotype appeared many times. This chain links TRBV9 with TRBJ2-2, with D tentatively TRBD1 (5 bases). Trimming shortened V by 0 bases and J by 4 bases, and 10 bases separated the two germline ends. Germline V gene data show CDR1 as SGDLS and CDR2 as YYNGEE. This CDR3 spans 15 amino acids. The CDR3 bases are TGTGCCAGCAGCGTAGGGCAGGGCCCCACCGGGGAGCTGTTTTTT. This gives the protein CASSVGQGPTGELFF.

In this sample, this clonotype turned up many times. This rearrangement joins TRBV10-3 to TRBJ2-3; possibly TRBD2 for D (5 bases). Trimming stripped 5 bases from V and 2 bases from J, with 11 bases between. CDR3 length equals 14 residues. Germline V lookup: CDR1 ENHRY, CDR2 SYGVKD. The CDR3: CAISLSGFTDTQYF. The CDR3 nucleotides are TGTGCCATCAGTCTAAGCGGCTTCACAGATACGCAGTATTTT.

This clonotype was seen a single time. The conserved phenylalanine or tryptophan is not found at the CDR3 terminus, so this likely reflects a read error. The DNA is omitted, as the CDR3 cannot be located on it reliably, and the CDR3 follows TCRdb's listing. V is TRBV9 and J is TRBJ1-1. Germline V gives CDR1 SGDLS, CDR2 YYNGEE. The CDR3 length is 8 residues, termini included. The CDR3 loop is CASSVGTS.

Comment on this clonotype: Germline is not matched at one junction end, which may reflect a read error. The chain combines TRBV29-1 with TRBJ2-3; 10 nucleotides line up with TRBD2. Germline CDR1 is SQVTM and CDR2 is ANQGSEA. The CDR3 is 14 residues long. DNA of the CDR3: TGCAGCGTTAGCCCTAGCGGGAGCGGAGATACGCGGTATTTT. Translated, it gives CSVSPSGSGDTRYF.

The rearrangement uses TRBV29-1 and TRBJ2-7; 11 positions agree with TRBD1. CDR3 size: 15 residues. Germline V gives CDR1 SQVTM, CDR2 ANQGSEA. Trimming cost V 1 base and J 5 bases; bases outside gene matches: 7. In DNA, the CDR3 is TGCAGCGTTGAAGGGGGCATGGGACAGGGGGACGAGCAGTACTTC. Its protein is CSVEGGMGQGDEQYF.

This clonotype was picked up many times. The chain employs TRBV12-3 or TRBV12-4 and TRBJ1-1; D may be TRBD1 (6 bases). The CDR3 consists of 14 residues. V lost 4 bases to trimming and J lost 5 bases, with 14 bases between them. CDR3 bases: TGTGCCAGCAGTTCGCGGGGGCGAAATACTGAAGCTTTCTTT. Translation gives CASSSRGRNTEAFF.

The chain combines TRBV2 with TRBJ2-4; 7 bases fit TRBD1. Germline CDR1 is SNHLY and CDR2 is FYNNEI. This CDR3 contains 15 residues. V was pared by 5 bases and J by 10 bases, with 14 bases of the junction left unmatched. This CDR3 reads CASSPWTGGPGIQYF. Written as DNA, the CDR3 is TGTGCCAGCAGTCCCTGGACAGGCGGCCCGGGAATTCAGTACTTC.

This clonotype has a handful of counts. The chain links TRBV7-2 to TRBJ2-1; 9 nucleotides agree with TRBD1. Germline loops: CDR1 SGHTA, CDR2 FQGNSA. The CDR3 spans 15 residues. J lost 4 bases, V lost 6 bases, and 7 bases had no gene match. As DNA, the CDR3 is TGTGCCAGCAGTTTACAGGGGGCGGTATACAATGAGCAGTTCTTC. This encodes CASSLQGAVYNEQFF.

Note on this clonotype: A much larger clone is a single base away; this may be a read error. In this CDR3 the conserved last residue, phenylalanine or tryptophan, is missing, so a read error is likely. This chain connects TRBV2 to TRBJ1-2, with D tentatively TRBD1 (6 bases). There are 16 residues in the CDR3. Germline CDR1 SNHLY, CDR2 FYNNEI. CDR3 loop: CASSQVGAEANYGYTS. In nucleotides, the CDR3 is TGCGCCAGCAGCCAAGTGGGGGCGGAAGCTAACTATGGCTACACCTCC.